Listed below are T cell receptor beta chains from one sample, sequenced in a study of post-analysis software for immune sequencing data. TCRdb passed the PCR reads through MiXCR, listing each CDR3 protein once. The sample has about 460,000 distinct CDR3 sequences; approximately 45% are singletons. Specimen: blood. The source is a girl between 10 and 17 years old with multiple sclerosis. Each CDR3 is given with its conserved first and last residue. The order of the fields is V gene, D gene, J gene, clone size, CDR3 protein, CDR3 DNA. The D gene is left open where the match is weak. Expanded clones are given a class, and other clones once, few, many or no size at all.

v_call: TRBV7-9
d_call: -
j_call: TRBJ2-1
clone_size: few
cdr3_aa: CASSLLVSSYNEQFF
cdr3_nt: TGTGCCAGCAGCTTACTAGTTAGCTCCTACAATGAGCAGTTCTTC

v_call: TRBV4-1
d_call: -
j_call: TRBJ1-4
clone_size: -
cdr3_aa: CASSQDYRLNEKLFF
cdr3_nt: TGCGCCAGCAGCCAAGATTACCGGCTAAATGAAAAACTGTTTTTT

v_call: TRBV9
d_call: TRBD1
j_call: TRBJ2-6
clone_size: -
cdr3_aa: CASSPGTDSGANVLTF
cdr3_nt: TGTGCCAGCAGCCCGGGGACAGACTCTGGGGCCAACGTCCTGACTTTC

v_call: TRBV12-3/TRBV12-4
d_call: TRBD1
j_call: TRBJ1-6
clone_size: -
cdr3_aa: CASSRRGTGAGSYNSPLHF
cdr3_nt: TGTGCCAGCAGTCGCCGAGGGACAGGGGCTGGGTCCTATAATTCACCCCTCCACTTT

v_call: TRBV10-3
d_call: -
j_call: TRBJ2-1
clone_size: -
cdr3_aa: CAISAPGTGYNEQFF
cdr3_nt: TGTGCCATCAGTGCCCCCGGGACTGGTTACAATGAGCAGTTCTTC

v_call: TRBV5-8
d_call: -
j_call: TRBJ2-7
clone_size: few
cdr3_aa: CASSFRDPNYEQYF
cdr3_nt: TGTGCCAGCAGCTTCCGGGACCCCAACTACGAGCAGTACTTC

v_call: TRBV20-1
d_call: -
j_call: TRBJ2-7
clone_size: few
cdr3_aa: CSARDPWLNYEQYF
cdr3_nt: TGCAGTGCTAGAGATCCGTGGCTGAACTACGAGCAGTACTTC

v_call: TRBV7-9
d_call: TRBD1
j_call: TRBJ1-1
clone_size: few
cdr3_aa: CASSRRDRGPNTEAFF
cdr3_nt: TGTGCCAGCAGCCGAAGAGACAGGGGGCCGAACACTGAAGCTTTCTTT

v_call: TRBV4-1
d_call: -
j_call: TRBJ2-7
clone_size: few
cdr3_aa: CASSQVVLARPYEQYF
cdr3_nt: TGCGCCAGCAGCCAAGTGGTTCTAGCGAGACCCTACGAGCAGTACTTC

v_call: TRBV20-1
d_call: -
j_call: TRBJ2-5
clone_size: few
cdr3_aa: CSANRDNQETQYF
cdr3_nt: TGCAGTGCTAACCGGGACAACCAAGAGACCCAGTACTTC

v_call: TRBV20-1
d_call: TRBD2
j_call: TRBJ2-3
clone_size: -
cdr3_aa: CSARDLSSGSTDTQYF
cdr3_nt: TGCAGTGCTAGAGATTTGTCTAGCGGGAGCACAGATACGCAGTATTTT

v_call: TRBV4-1
d_call: -
j_call: TRBJ2-3
clone_size: -
cdr3_aa: CASSQEGRDRDTQYF
cdr3_nt: TGCGCCAGCAGCCAAGAGGGGCGGGACCGGGATACGCAGTATTTT

v_call: TRBV5-1
d_call: TRBD1
j_call: TRBJ2-3
clone_size: many
cdr3_aa: CASSLTGTDTQYF
cdr3_nt: TGCGCCAGCAGCCTGACAGGGACGGATACGCAGTATTTT

v_call: TRBV6-5
d_call: -
j_call: TRBJ1-1
clone_size: few
cdr3_aa: CASGGYGTEAFF
cdr3_nt: TGTGCCAGCGGGGGGTACGGCACTGAAGCTTTCTTT

v_call: TRBV6-6
d_call: -
j_call: TRBJ2-4
clone_size: -
cdr3_aa: CASSYSIAVAKNIQYF
cdr3_nt: TGTGCCAGCAGTTACTCGATTGCAGTAGCCAAAAACATTCAGTACTTC

v_call: TRBV7-8
d_call: TRBD1
j_call: TRBJ2-5
clone_size: -
cdr3_aa: CASRGTDQETQYF
cdr3_nt: TGTGCCAGCAGGGGGACAGACCAAGAGACCCAGTACTTC

v_call: TRBV25-1
d_call: TRBD2
j_call: TRBJ2-1
clone_size: few
cdr3_aa: CASSETSGSSEQFF
cdr3_nt: TGTGCCAGCAGTGAAACTAGCGGGAGCAGTGAGCAGTTCTTC

v_call: TRBV12-3/TRBV12-4
d_call: -
j_call: TRBJ2-1
clone_size: -
cdr3_aa: CASTRGGGQFF
cdr3_nt: TGTGCCAGCACTCGGGGAGGAGGGCAGTTCTTC

v_call: TRBV28
d_call: -
j_call: TRBJ2-7
clone_size: -
cdr3_aa: CASSIYEQYF
cdr3_nt: TGTGCCAGCAGCATCTACGAGCAGTACTTC

v_call: TRBV7-9
d_call: TRBD2
j_call: TRBJ2-5
clone_size: -
cdr3_aa: CASSSRTSGETQYF
cdr3_nt: TGTGCCAGCAGCTCCCGGACTAGCGGGGAGACCCAGTACTTC

v_call: TRBV12-3/TRBV12-4
d_call: -
j_call: TRBJ2-1
clone_size: few
cdr3_aa: CASSLWSGVNEQFF
cdr3_nt: TGTGCCAGCAGTTTATGGTCAGGGGTGAATGAGCAGTTCTTC

v_call: TRBV5-1
d_call: -
j_call: TRBJ2-2
clone_size: few
cdr3_aa: CASSGTLNTGELFF
cdr3_nt: TGCGCCAGCAGCGGGACATTGAACACCGGGGAGCTGTTTTTT

v_call: TRBV7-9
d_call: -
j_call: TRBJ1-2
clone_size: -
cdr3_aa: CASSLGGSKITYGYTF
cdr3_nt: TGTGCCAGCAGCTTAGGGGGGAGCAAGATTACCTATGGCTACACCTTC

v_call: TRBV13
d_call: -
j_call: TRBJ2-1
clone_size: -
cdr3_aa: CASSLATYNEQFF
cdr3_nt: TGTGCCAGCAGCTTAGCCACTTACAATGAGCAGTTCTTC

v_call: TRBV4-1
d_call: -
j_call: TRBJ2-4
clone_size: few
cdr3_aa: CASSPTGAKNIQYF
cdr3_nt: TGCGCCAGCAGCCCGACAGGAGCCAAAAACATTCAGTACTTC

v_call: TRBV20-1
d_call: -
j_call: TRBJ2-7
clone_size: -
cdr3_aa: CSASSTRISYEQYF
cdr3_nt: TGCAGTGCTAGTAGTACACGCATCTCCTACGAGCAGTACTTC

v_call: TRBV12-3/TRBV12-4
d_call: -
j_call: TRBJ1-5
clone_size: many
cdr3_aa: CASSSANQPQHF
cdr3_nt: TGTGCCAGCAGCTCAGCAAATCAGCCCCAGCATTTT

v_call: TRBV18
d_call: -
j_call: TRBJ2-4
clone_size: -
cdr3_aa: CASSPQGNKNIQYF
cdr3_nt: TGTGCCAGCTCACCACAGGGCAACAAAAACATTCAGTACTTC

v_call: TRBV3-1
d_call: -
j_call: TRBJ1-1
clone_size: -
cdr3_aa: CASSLMGSVEAFF
cdr3_nt: TGTGCCAGCAGCCTAATGGGCAGCGTCGAAGCTTTCTTT

v_call: TRBV5-1
d_call: TRBD1
j_call: TRBJ2-7
clone_size: -
cdr3_aa: CASSLGNRDRGGYEQYF
cdr3_nt: TGCGCCAGCAGCTTGGGGAACCGGGACAGGGGAGGCTACGAGCAGTACTTC

v_call: TRBV4-1
d_call: -
j_call: TRBJ2-1
clone_size: few
cdr3_aa: CASSQDPDSSYNEQFF
cdr3_nt: TGCGCCAGCAGCCAGGACCCAGACAGTTCCTACAATGAGCAGTTCTTC

v_call: TRBV21-1
d_call: -
j_call: TRBJ2-1
clone_size: -
cdr3_aa: CASSIRSDGYNEQFF
cdr3_nt: TGTGCCAGCAGCATACGGAGCGACGGATACAATGAGCAGTTCTTC

v_call: TRBV20-1
d_call: TRBD2
j_call: TRBJ2-1
clone_size: few
cdr3_aa: CSARIAGGSNEQFF
cdr3_nt: TGCAGTGCTAGGATAGCGGGAGGGAGCAATGAGCAGTTCTTC

v_call: TRBV20-1
d_call: TRBD2
j_call: TRBJ2-5
clone_size: -
cdr3_aa: CSARTAGARETQYF
cdr3_nt: TGCAGTGCTAGGACGGCGGGAGCCAGAGAGACCCAGTACTTC

v_call: TRBV7-2
d_call: TRBD1
j_call: TRBJ2-5
clone_size: once
cdr3_aa: CASSLRGQGQETQYF
cdr3_nt: TGTGCCAGCAGCTTAAGGGGACAGGGTCAAGAGACCCAGTACTTC

v_call: TRBV20-1
d_call: -
j_call: TRBJ2-5
clone_size: once
cdr3_aa: CSARDGGRGKTQYF
cdr3_nt: TGCAGTGCTAGAGATGGGGGTCGCGGAAAGACCCAGTACTTC

v_call: TRBV5-1
d_call: -
j_call: TRBJ2-7
clone_size: -
cdr3_aa: CASSTPDYEQYF
cdr3_nt: TGCGCCAGCAGCACCCCGGACTACGAGCAGTACTTC

v_call: TRBV29-1
d_call: -
j_call: TRBJ2-7
clone_size: -
cdr3_aa: CSVVAGWAYEQYF
cdr3_nt: TGCAGCGTTGTGGCGGGATGGGCCTACGAGCAGTACTTC

v_call: TRBV7-3
d_call: -
j_call: TRBJ2-7
clone_size: -
cdr3_aa: CASSSTEGGQYF
cdr3_nt: TGTGCCAGCAGCTCTACAGAGGGCGGGCAGTACTTC

v_call: TRBV2
d_call: TRBD2
j_call: TRBJ2-1
clone_size: -
cdr3_aa: CASNVPSGYNEQFF
cdr3_nt: TGTGCCAGCAATGTTCCTAGCGGCTACAATGAGCAGTTCTTC

v_call: TRBV6-6
d_call: TRBD2
j_call: TRBJ2-5
clone_size: -
cdr3_aa: CASIRNSGMWETQYF
cdr3_nt: TGTGCCAGCATCCGGAATAGCGGGATGTGGGAGACCCAGTACTTC

v_call: TRBV27
d_call: -
j_call: TRBJ2-6
clone_size: -
cdr3_aa: CASRGRRTGANVLTF
cdr3_nt: TGTGCCAGCAGGGGACGTCGGACTGGGGCCAACGTCCTGACTTTC

v_call: TRBV4-1
d_call: -
j_call: TRBJ2-6
clone_size: -
cdr3_aa: CASSPPVRGVLTF
cdr3_nt: TGCGCCAGCAGCCCTCCAGTTAGGGGCGTCCTGACTTTC

v_call: TRBV7-3
d_call: -
j_call: TRBJ1-6
clone_size: few
cdr3_aa: CASSLGTINSPLHF
cdr3_nt: TGTGCCAGCAGCCTCGGGACGATTAATTCACCCCTCCACTTT